These 13 T cell receptor beta chains share one sample of origin, sequenced in a study of blood T cell repertoires in COVID-19. Here immunoSEQ multiplex PCR was the method, and the copy in TCRdb shows in-frame clones only, minus some. Among 200,000 to 250,000 clones listed, about 92% were seen once. The sample comprised peripheral blood. These receptors originate from a man aged 25 to 40 with acute or convalescent COVID-19.

V usage is TRBV7-9 and J usage is TRBJ2-3; TRBD2 aligns across 11 bases. Per the germline V gene, CDR1 is SEHNR and CDR2 is FQNEAQ (reference sequence). This CDR3 is 15 amino acids long. V was pared by 6 bases and J by 4 bases, with 6 bases of the junction left unmatched. CDR3 sequence (DNA): TGTGCCAGCAGGCCTAGCGGGGGGCTGGCAGATACGCAGTATTTT. Translation gives CASRPSGGLADTQYF.

The genes are TRBV2 and TRBJ2-1; 13 nucleotides line up with TRBD2. The junction had 5 bases not matched to a gene; V was cut back by 1 base and J by 14 bases. Germline V gives CDR1 SNHLY, CDR2 FYNNEI. The CDR3 is made up of 14 amino acids. The DNA of the CDR3 is TGTGCCAGCAGTGAAGGGGGACTAGCGGGATCCAAGTTCTTC. This codes for CASSEGGLAGSKFF.

This chain joins TRBV7-3 and TRBJ2-2; D is perhaps TRBD1 (6 bases). CDR1 and CDR2 (germline): SGHTA, FQGTGA. V lost 4 bases and J 6 bases, leaving 24 bases between the germline ends. The CDR3 has 18 amino acids. The CDR3 sequence is CASSSLPGAPGTAGELFF. CDR3 DNA: TGTGCCAGCAGCTCGCTGCCAGGGGCGCCGGGTACGGCCGGGGAGCTGTTTTTT.

CDR3 protein: CASSERLPGLYTGELFF. The CDR3 coding sequence is TGTGCCAGTAGTGAGCGGCTTCCGGGACTATACACCGGGGAGCTGTTTTTT. The chain is built from TRBV19 and TRBJ2-2; 7 bases map to TRBD2. The V gene end was trimmed by 5 bases and the J gene end by 3 bases; junction bases not matched to a gene: 12. Germline V gene data show CDR1 as LNHDA and CDR2 as SQIVND (reference sequence). The CDR3 is made up of 17 amino acids.

This clone was seen just once. This sequence joins TRBV4-1 and TRBJ2-3, with D unclear. The CDR3 has 12 amino acids. Germline V gene sequence: CDR1 MGHRA, CDR2 YSYEKL. V lost 0 bases, J lost 8 bases, and 6 bases lay in between. The CDR3, as DNA: TGCGCCAGCAGCCAAGACTCCAGTACGCAGTATTTT. This gives the protein CASSQDSSTQYF.

The chain is built from TRBV24-1 and TRBJ2-1; 8 bases are a match to TRBD2. Germline-derived CDR1 and CDR2 are KGHDR and SFDVKD. V was pared by 7 bases and J by 3 bases, with 4 bases of the junction left unmatched. The length of the CDR3 is 14 residues. The CDR3 DNA is TGTGCCACCAGAGGGGGACTAGACTACAATGAGCAGTTCTTC. Protein sequence: CATRGGLDYNEQFF.

CDR3 sequence: CASKPAGTGNNKRLFF. For the CDR3, the DNA is TGCGCCAGCAAGCCCGCCGGGACAGGGAATAACAAACGCCTGTTTTTT. The genes are TRBV5-1 and TRBJ1-4; 9 nucleotides line up with TRBD1. After removal of 6 bases from V and 14 bases from J, the junction contained 20 bases not matched to a gene. The CDR3 is 16 amino acids. Per the germline V gene, CDR1 is SGHRS and CDR2 is YFSETQ.

The CDR3 DNA reads as TGTGCCAGCAGTGATCTACTGGGACTAGCGGGGAAAGAGACCCAGTACTTC. This translates into CASSDLLGLAGKETQYF. The gene calls are TRBV2 and TRBJ2-5, with TRBD2 identical over 13 bases. This CDR3 has 17 residues. The germline gives CDR1 SNHLY, CDR2 FYNNEI. V trimming: 3 bases; J trimming: 3 bases; junction bases outside the gene matches: 7.

The chain combines TRBV28 with TRBJ1-3; 7 bases match TRBD1. CDR3 length: 16 amino acids. The V segment lost 6 bases and the J segment 1 base; nucleotides outside the gene matches: 9. Germline-derived CDR1 and CDR2 are MDHEN and SYDVKM. CDR3 protein: CASSLTGPVSGNTIYF. CDR3 nucleotide sequence: TGTGCCAGCAGCCTGACAGGGCCAGTTTCTGGAAACACCATATATTTT.

The rearrangement uses TRBV10-1 and TRBJ2-2, with no clear D. In germline, CDR1 is WNHNN, CDR2 SYGVQD (reference sequence). V was trimmed by 3 bases and J by 6 bases, leaving 14 bases between them. The CDR3 runs 15 residues. The DNA for the CDR3 is TGCGCCAGCAGTGATGGCACTAAGTCGGCCGGGGAGCTGTTTTTT. Encoded protein: CASSDGTKSAGELFF.

This clone came up once. The chain carries TRBV27 and TRBJ2-7; a possible D gene is TRBD1 (5 bases). Germline V CDR1 and CDR2: MNHEY, SMNVEV (reference sequence). V was cut by 6 bases and J by 2 bases, with 14 bases left in between. This CDR3 region has 14 residues. Here the CDR3 DNA reads TGTGCCAGCAGACCAACAGGACGGGCCTACGAGCAGTACTTC. This sequence encodes CASRPTGRAYEQYF.

This clone was observed a single time. The V gene is TRBV7-9, the J gene TRBJ1-6; D gene unclear. Per the germline V gene, CDR1 is SEHNR and CDR2 is FQNEAQ (reference sequence). V was clipped by 2 bases and J by 7 bases, with 6 bases between them. The CDR3 extends over 13 amino acids. CDR3 sequence (DNA): TGTGCCAGCAGCTTACGGGAAAATTCACCCCTCCACTTT. Translated, it gives CASSLRENSPLHF.

This chain connects TRBV20-1 to TRBJ2-2; D ambiguous. CDR1 is DFQATT, CDR2 SNEGSKA, per germline (reference sequence). CDR3 size: 11 residues. Trimming cost V 2 bases and J 7 bases, with 5 bases left between them. The CDR3 sequence: CSARYNGELFF. The CDR3 nucleotides read TGCAGTGCTAGATATAACGGGGAGCTGTTTTTT.